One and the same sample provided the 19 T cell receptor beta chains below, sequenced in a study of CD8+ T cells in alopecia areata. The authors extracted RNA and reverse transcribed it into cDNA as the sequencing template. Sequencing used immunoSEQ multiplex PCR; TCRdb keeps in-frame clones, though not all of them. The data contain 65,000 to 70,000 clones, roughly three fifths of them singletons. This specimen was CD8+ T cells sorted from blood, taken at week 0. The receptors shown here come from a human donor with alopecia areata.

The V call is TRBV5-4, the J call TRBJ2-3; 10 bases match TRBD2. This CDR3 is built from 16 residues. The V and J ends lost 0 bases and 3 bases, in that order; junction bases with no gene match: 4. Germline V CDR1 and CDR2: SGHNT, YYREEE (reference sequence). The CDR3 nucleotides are TGTGCCAGCAGCTTGGTAGCGGGGGGACCGACAGATACGCAGTATTTT. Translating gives CASSLVAGGPTDTQYF.

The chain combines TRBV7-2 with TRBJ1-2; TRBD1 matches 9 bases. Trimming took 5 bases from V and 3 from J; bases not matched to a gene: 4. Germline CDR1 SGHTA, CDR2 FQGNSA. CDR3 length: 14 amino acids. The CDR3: CASSADRGHYGYTF. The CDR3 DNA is TGTGCCAGCAGCGCGGACAGGGGACACTATGGCTACACCTTC. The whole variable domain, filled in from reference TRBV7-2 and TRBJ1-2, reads GAGVSQSPSNKVTEKGKDVELRCDPISGHTALYWYRQSLGQGLEFLIYFQGNSAPDKSGLPSDRFSAERTGGSVSTLTIQRTQQEDSAVYLCASSADRGHYGYTFGSGTRLTVV.

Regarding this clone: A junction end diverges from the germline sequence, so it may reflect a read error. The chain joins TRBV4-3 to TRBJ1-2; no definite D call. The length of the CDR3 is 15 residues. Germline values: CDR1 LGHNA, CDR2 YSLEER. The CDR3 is CASSQDQGLSYGCTF. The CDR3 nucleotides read TGCGCCAGCAGCCAAGATCAAGGCCTCTCTTATGGCTGCACCTTC.

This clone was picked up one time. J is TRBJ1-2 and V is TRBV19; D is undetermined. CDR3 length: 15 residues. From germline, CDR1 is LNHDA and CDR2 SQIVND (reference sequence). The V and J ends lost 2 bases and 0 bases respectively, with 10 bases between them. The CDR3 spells CASSISHGPNYGYTF. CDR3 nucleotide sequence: TGTGCCAGTAGTATATCCCACGGACCTAACTATGGCTACACCTTC.

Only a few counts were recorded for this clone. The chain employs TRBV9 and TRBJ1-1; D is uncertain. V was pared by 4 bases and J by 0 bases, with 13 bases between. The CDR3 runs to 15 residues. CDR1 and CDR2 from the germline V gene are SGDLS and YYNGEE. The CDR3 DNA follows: TGTGCCAGCAGCTCAAGGACGGGGATGAACACTGAAGCTTTCTTT. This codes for CASSSRTGMNTEAFF.

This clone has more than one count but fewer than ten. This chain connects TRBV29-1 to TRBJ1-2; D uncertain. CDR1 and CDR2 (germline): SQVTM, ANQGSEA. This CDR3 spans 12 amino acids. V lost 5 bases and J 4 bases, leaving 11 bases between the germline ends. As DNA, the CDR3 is TGCAGCGTTATAGAGATTTTCTATGGCTACACCTTC. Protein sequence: CSVIEIFYGYTF.

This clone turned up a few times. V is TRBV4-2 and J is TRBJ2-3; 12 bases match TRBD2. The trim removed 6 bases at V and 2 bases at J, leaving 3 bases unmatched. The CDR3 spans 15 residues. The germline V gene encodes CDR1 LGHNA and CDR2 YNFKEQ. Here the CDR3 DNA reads TGTGCCAGCAGGCTAGCGGGGGGGGTCACAGATACGCAGTATTTT. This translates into CASRLAGGVTDTQYF.

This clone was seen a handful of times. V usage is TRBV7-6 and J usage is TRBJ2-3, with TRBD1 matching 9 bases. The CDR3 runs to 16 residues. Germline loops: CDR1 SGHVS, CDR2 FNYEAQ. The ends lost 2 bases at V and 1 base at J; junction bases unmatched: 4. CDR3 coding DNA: TGTGCCAGCAGCTTACTTGGGACAGGGCGCACAGATACGCAGTATTTT. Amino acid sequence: CASSLLGTGRTDTQYF.

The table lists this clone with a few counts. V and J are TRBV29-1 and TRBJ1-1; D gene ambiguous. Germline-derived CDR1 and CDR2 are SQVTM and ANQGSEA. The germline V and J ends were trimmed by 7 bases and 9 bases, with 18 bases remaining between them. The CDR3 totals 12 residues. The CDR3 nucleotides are TGCAGCGCCCTAACCGGTCAGGTCAAAGCTTTCTTT. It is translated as CSALTGQVKAFF.

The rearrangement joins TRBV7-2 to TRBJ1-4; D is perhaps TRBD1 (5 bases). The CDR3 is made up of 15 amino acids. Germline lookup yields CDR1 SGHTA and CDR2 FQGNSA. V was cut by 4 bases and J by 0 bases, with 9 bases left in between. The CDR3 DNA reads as TGTGCCAGCAGCTCCGACAGCCCAACTAATGAAAAACTGTTTTTT. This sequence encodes CASSSDSPTNEKLFF.

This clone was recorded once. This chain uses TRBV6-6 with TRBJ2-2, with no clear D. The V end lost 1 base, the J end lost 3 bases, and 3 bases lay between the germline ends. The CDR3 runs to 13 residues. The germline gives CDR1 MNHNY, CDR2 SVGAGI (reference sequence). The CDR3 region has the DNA TGTGCCAGCAGTTACTTGGACACCGGGGAGCTGTTTTTT. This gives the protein CASSYLDTGELFF.

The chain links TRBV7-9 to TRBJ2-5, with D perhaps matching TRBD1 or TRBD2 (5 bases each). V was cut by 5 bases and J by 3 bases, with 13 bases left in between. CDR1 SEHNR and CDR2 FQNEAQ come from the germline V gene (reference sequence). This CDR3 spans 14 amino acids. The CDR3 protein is CASSPPRGEETQYF. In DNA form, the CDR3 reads TGTGCCAGCAGCCCTCCTAGAGGGGAAGAGACCCAGTACTTC.

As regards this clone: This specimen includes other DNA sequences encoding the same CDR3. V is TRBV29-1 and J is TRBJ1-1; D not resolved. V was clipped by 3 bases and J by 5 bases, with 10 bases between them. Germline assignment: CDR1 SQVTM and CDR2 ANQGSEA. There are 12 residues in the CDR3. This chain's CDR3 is CSVDKGGTEAFF. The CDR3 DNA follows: TGCAGCGTTGATAAGGGAGGGACTGAAGCTTTCTTT.

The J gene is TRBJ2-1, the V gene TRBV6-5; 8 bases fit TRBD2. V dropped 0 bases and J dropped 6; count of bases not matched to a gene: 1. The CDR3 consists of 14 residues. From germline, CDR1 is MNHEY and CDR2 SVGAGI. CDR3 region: CASSYSGGGNEQFF. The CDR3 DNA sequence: TGTGCCAGCAGTTACTCCGGGGGGGGCAATGAGCAGTTCTTC.

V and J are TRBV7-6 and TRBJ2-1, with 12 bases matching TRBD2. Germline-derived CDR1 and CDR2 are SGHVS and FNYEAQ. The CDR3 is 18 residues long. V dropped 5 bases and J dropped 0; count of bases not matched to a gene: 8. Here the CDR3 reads CASSETSGSSSSYNEQFF. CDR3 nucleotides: TGTGCCAGCAGCGAGACTAGCGGGAGCTCCAGCTCCTACAATGAGCAGTTCTTC.

CDR3 sequence (DNA): TGCAGCGTTGAAGATGGGGGGTACGAGCAGTACTTC. It codes for CSVEDGGYEQYF. This chain links TRBV29-1 with TRBJ2-7; D is possibly TRBD2 (6 bases). The CDR3 extends over 12 amino acids. Germline V lookup: CDR1 SQVTM, CDR2 ANQGSEA. Trimming shortened V by 0 bases and J by 4 bases, and 7 bases separated the two germline ends.

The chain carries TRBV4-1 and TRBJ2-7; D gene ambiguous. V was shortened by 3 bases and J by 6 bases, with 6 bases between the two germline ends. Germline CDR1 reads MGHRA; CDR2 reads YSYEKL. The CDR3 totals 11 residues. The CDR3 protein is CASSQNSEQYF. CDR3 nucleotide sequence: TGCGCCAGCAGCCAGAACTCCGAGCAGTACTTC.

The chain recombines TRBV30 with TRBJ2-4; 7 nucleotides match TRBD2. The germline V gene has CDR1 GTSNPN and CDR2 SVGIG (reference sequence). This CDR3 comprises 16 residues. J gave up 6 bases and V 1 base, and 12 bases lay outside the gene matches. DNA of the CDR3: TGTGCCTGGAGTGGCCCCGGCGGGGGAGGGGTAAACATTCAGTACTTC. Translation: CAWSGPGGGGVNIQYF.

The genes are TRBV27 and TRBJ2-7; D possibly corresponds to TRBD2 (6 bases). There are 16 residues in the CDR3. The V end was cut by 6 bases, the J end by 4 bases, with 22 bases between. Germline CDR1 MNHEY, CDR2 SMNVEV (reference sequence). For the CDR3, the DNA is TGTGCCAGCAGCCCTCGCGACGGGAGAGGGTATTACGAGCAGTACTTC. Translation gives CASSPRDGRGYYEQYF.